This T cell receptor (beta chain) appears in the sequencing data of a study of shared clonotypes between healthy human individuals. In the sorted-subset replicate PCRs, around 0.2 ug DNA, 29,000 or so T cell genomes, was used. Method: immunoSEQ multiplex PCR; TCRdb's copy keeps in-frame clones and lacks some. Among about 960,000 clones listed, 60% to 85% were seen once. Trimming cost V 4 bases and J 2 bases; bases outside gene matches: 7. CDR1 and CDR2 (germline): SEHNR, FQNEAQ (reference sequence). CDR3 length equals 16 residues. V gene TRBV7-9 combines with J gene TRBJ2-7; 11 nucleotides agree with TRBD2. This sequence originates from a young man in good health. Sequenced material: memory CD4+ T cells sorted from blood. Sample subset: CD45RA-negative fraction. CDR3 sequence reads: CASSSAGTSGTYEQYF. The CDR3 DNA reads TGTGCCAGCAGCTCGGCCGGGACTAGCGGCACCTACGAGCAGTACTTC.